The 9 T cell receptor beta chains reported below all come from one sample, sequenced in a study of OX40 agonist ivuxolimab in advanced cancers. The protocol was immunoSEQ multiplex PCR, while the TCRdb copy is restricted to in-frame clones and leaves out a portion. Here the sample spans some 98,000 clones, roughly 83% being singletons. Sample: CD4+ or CD8+ T cells sorted from blood, taken in a trial of the OX40 agonist ivuxolimab. All receptors derive from an adult with an advanced solid tumor such as melanoma, head and neck, liver or kidney cancer.

This clone was observed a single time. The V gene is TRBV14, the J gene TRBJ2-5; perhaps TRBD1 as D (6 bases). V was shortened by 3 bases and J by 2 bases, with 13 bases between the two germline ends. CDR3 length: 15 amino acids. CDR1 SGHDN and CDR2 FVKESK come from the germline V gene. The CDR3 DNA follows: TGTGCCAGCAGCCACTTACGGACAGCACAAGAGACCCAGTACTTC. As protein: CASSHLRTAQETQYF.

The chain is built from TRBV19 and TRBJ1-1; the D gene is possibly TRBD1 (6 bases). This CDR3 is built from 15 residues. Germline CDR1 and CDR2: LNHDA and SQIVND (reference sequence). V was pared by 5 bases and J by 0 bases, with 13 bases between. The CDR3 DNA reads as TGTGCCAGTAGTTACACCGGGACACTGAACACTGAAGCTTTCTTT. Protein product: CASSYTGTLNTEAFF.

The chain combines TRBV6-5 with TRBJ2-5; TRBD2 matches 12 bases. The CDR3 is 15 residues long. Germline CDR1 and CDR2: MNHEY and SVGAGI. Trimming at V came to 2 bases and at J to 5 bases, leaving 3 bases not matched to a gene. In nucleotides, the CDR3 is TGTGCCAGCAGTTACACTCTAGCGGGAGGGGAGACCCAGTACTTC. It specifies CASSYTLAGGETQYF.

The chain combines TRBV6-1 with TRBJ2-5; D is possibly TRBD1 or TRBD2 (5 bases each). Per the germline V gene, CDR1 is MNHNS and CDR2 is SASEGT. The CDR3 has 14 residues. Trimming shortened V by 8 bases and J by 3 bases, and 16 bases separated the two germline ends. DNA of the CDR3: TGTGCCAGCTTAGCCCGGGACGGCAAAGAGACCCAGTACTTC. This translates into CASLARDGKETQYF.

The chain is built from TRBV6-5 and TRBJ1-5, with unresolved D. With 3 bases removed from V and 6 bases from J, the gap between germline ends came to 9 bases. This CDR3 comprises 13 residues. Germline assignment: CDR1 MNHEY and CDR2 SVGAGI. The DNA for the CDR3 is TGTGCCAGCAGTTATACTGTTTCTCAGCCCCAGCATTTT. Translation gives CASSYTVSQPQHF.

The chain joins TRBV5-1 to TRBJ2-2, with 9 bases lining up with TRBD1. With 2 bases clipped from V and 0 bases from J, the junction kept 2 bases outside the gene matches. The germline V gene encodes CDR1 SGHRS and CDR2 YFSETQ. The CDR3 loop spans 16 amino acids. CDR3 coding DNA: TGCGCCAGCAGCTTCACAGGGGGCGCGAACACCGGGGAGCTGTTTTTT. The encoded protein is CASSFTGGANTGELFF.

V and J are TRBV7-2 and TRBJ2-2; 8 bases align to TRBD2. The CDR3 has 17 amino acids. Looked up from germline, CDR1 is SGHTA and CDR2 is FQGNSA. V was clipped by 4 bases and J by 4 bases; unmatched bases: 11. This chain's CDR3 is CASSSTFPGGPTGELFF. The CDR3, as DNA: TGTGCCAGCAGCTCCACTTTCCCGGGAGGGCCCACCGGGGAGCTGTTTTTT.

In its sample, this clone was seen once. This rearrangement joins TRBV12-5 to TRBJ2-3; TRBD2 aligns across 8 bases. The germline V gene encodes CDR1 LGHNT and CDR2 FRNRAP. This CDR3 contains 12 residues. V trimming: 6 bases; J trimming: 6 bases; junction bases outside the gene matches: 2. The CDR3 region is CASGRGGDTQYF. The CDR3 nucleotides read TGTGCTAGTGGACGGGGGGGTGATACGCAGTATTTT.

The gene calls are TRBV4-2 and TRBJ1-1; the D gene is possibly TRBD1 (5 bases). The CDR3 has 15 amino acids. Germline CDR1 reads LGHNA; CDR2 reads YNFKEQ. V was shortened by 1 base and J by 8 bases, with 17 bases between the two germline ends. The CDR3 DNA reads TGTGCCAGCAGCCAAGGGGGCTGGGGCACAGTAGAAGCTTTCTTT. Translation: CASSQGGWGTVEAFF.